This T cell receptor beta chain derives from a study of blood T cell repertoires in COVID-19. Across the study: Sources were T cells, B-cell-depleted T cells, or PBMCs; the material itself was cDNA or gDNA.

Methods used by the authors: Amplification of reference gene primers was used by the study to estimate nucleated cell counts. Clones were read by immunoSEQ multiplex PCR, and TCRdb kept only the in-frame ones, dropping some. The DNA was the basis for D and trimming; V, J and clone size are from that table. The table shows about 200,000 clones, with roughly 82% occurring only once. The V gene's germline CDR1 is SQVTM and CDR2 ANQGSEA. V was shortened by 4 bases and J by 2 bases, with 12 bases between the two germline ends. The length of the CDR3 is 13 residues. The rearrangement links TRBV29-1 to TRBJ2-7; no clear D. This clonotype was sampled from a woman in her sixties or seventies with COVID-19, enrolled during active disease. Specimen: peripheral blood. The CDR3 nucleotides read TGCAGCGTTGTAGTCCAAAGCGCCTACGAGCAGTACTTC. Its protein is CSVVVQSAYEQYF.